The T cell receptor (beta chain) under discussion was sequenced for a study of T cells in Graves' hyperthyroidism and ophthalmopathy. Study observations and caveats: Ophthalmopathy was identified by the model a median approximately 6.4 months ahead of onset. Researchers found most expanded thyroid clonotypes above 0.001 in blood as well.

J lost 0 bases, V lost 3 bases, and 10 bases had no gene match. This CDR3 has 17 amino acids. Germline CDR1 reads DFQATT; CDR2 reads SNEGSKA (reference sequence). Extraction of PBMCs used around 9.6 ml of fresh peripheral blood. From RNA transcripts, TCR beta CDR3 regions were amplified. A first-round RT-PCR of the TCR CDR3 used the HTBI primer set. TCRdb analysed the multiplex PCR reads with MiXCR anew, one entry per CDR3 protein. The data hold tens of thousands of distinct CDR3 sequences, with roughly 58% observed a single time. In the case of this clonotype: The antigen is not known.

The clonotype was recovered from a woman between 55 and 75 years old with Graves' ophthalmopathy. V and J are TRBV20-1 and TRBJ2-4; 8 nucleotides agree with TRBD1. Sequencing input: blood. The CDR3 sequence is CSARGGQGHLAKNIQYF. CDR3 nucleotide sequence: TGCAGTGCTAGGGGAGGACAGGGACATTTAGCCAAAAACATTCAGTACTTC.